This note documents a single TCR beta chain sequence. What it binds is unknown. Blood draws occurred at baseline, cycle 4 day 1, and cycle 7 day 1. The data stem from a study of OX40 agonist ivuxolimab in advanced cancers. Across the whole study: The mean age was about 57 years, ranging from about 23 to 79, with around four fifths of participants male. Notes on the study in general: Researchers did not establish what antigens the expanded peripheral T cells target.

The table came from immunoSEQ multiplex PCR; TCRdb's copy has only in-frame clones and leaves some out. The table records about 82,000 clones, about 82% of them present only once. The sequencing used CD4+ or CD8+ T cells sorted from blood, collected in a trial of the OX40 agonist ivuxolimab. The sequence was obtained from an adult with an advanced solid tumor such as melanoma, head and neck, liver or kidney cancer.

The CDR3 is CASSYGTGNQPQHF. The CDR3 DNA sequence: TGTGCCAGTAGTTACGGGACAGGGAATCAGCCCCAGCATTTT. The rearrangement uses TRBV19 and TRBJ1-5; 9 bases align to TRBD1. The CDR3 totals 14 residues. V gave up 5 bases and J gave up 4 bases; unmatched junction bases: 3. Per the germline V gene, CDR1 is LNHDA and CDR2 is SQIVND (reference sequence).